This T cell receptor (beta chain) was sequenced during a study of cytomegalovirus exposure and HLA in healthy donors. Whole-study results and caveats: TCR beta chain V- and J-gene trimming was linked, in a later analysis, to a missense variant in DCLRE1C.

In the PCR, 60 Vbeta and 13 Jbeta primers were used. Using immunoSEQ multiplex PCR, the repertoire was profiled, and TCRdb retains in-frame clones only, with some absent. Here the sample spans tens of thousands of clones, roughly 84% being singletons. Details on this clone: The antigen remains undetermined.

Germline lookup yields CDR1 SGHRS and CDR2 YFSETQ. This CDR3 comprises 15 residues. Germline trimming cut 4 bases from V and 2 bases from J; bases unmatched to any gene: 4. The sample was PBMCs. This chain connects TRBV5-1 to TRBJ2-1; TRBD1 matches 9 bases. The source of this sequence is a man aged 18 to 35 in good health and CMV-seronegative. The CDR3: CASSPGQGTYNEQFF. CDR3 DNA: TGCGCCAGCAGCCCCGGACAGGGGACCTACAATGAGCAGTTCTTC.